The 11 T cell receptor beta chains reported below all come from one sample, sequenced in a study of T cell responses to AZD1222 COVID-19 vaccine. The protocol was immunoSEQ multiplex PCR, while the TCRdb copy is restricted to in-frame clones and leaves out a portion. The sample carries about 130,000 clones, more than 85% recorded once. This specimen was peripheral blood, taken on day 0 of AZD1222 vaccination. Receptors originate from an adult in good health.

The CDR3 loop is CAISEGGRETQYF. The CDR3 region has the DNA TGTGCCATCAGTGAGGGGGGGCGAGAGACCCAGTACTTC. The chain is built from TRBV10-3 and TRBJ2-5, with D perhaps given as TRBD1 or TRBD2 (6 bases each). The CDR3 is 13 amino acids. Germline CDR1 is ENHRY and CDR2 is SYGVKD. The V and J ends lost 2 bases and 4 bases respectively, with 8 bases between them.

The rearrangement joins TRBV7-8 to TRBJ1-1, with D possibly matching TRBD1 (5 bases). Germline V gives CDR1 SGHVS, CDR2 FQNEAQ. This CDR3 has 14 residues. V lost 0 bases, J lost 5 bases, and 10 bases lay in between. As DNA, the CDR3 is TGTGCCAGCAGCTTAGCGGGGGAAACGACTGAAGCTTTCTTT. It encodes CASSLAGETTEAFF.

CDR3 coding DNA: TGTGCCAGCAGGGACAGGGGACAGCCCCAGCATTTT. This translates into CASRDRGQPQHF. The gene calls are TRBV6-5 and TRBJ1-5, with 9 bases lining up with TRBD1. Germline V gives CDR1 MNHEY, CDR2 SVGAGI. Trimming removed 6 bases from V and 7 bases from J; junction bases left unmatched: 1. The CDR3 is made up of 12 amino acids.

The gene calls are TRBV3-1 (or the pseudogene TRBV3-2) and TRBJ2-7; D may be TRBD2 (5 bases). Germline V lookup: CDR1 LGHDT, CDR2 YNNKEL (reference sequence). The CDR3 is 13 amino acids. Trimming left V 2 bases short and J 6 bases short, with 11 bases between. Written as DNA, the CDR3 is TGTGCCAGCAGCCAAAAGGGAGTGGGCGAGCAGTACTTC. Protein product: CASSQKGVGEQYF.

CDR3 bases: TGTGCCAGCAGTTTCGGGAGTGGTGAGCAGTTCTTC. Its translation is CASSFGSGEQFF. This chain connects TRBV12-3 or TRBV12-4 to TRBJ2-1, with D perhaps TRBD2 (6 bases). The length of the CDR3 is 12 residues. V lost 3 bases to trimming and J lost 9 bases, with 9 bases between them.

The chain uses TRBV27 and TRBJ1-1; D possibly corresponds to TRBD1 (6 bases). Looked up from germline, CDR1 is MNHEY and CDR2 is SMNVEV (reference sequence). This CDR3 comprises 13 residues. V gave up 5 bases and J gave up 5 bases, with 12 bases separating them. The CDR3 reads CASSEQGRTEAFF. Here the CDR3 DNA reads TGTGCCAGCAGTGAACAGGGACGGACTGAAGCTTTCTTT.

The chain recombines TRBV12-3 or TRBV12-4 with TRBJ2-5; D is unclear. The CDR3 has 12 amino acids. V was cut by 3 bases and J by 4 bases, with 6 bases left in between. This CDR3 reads CASSFRGETQYF. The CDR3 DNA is TGTGCCAGCAGTTTTCGCGGAGAGACCCAGTACTTC.

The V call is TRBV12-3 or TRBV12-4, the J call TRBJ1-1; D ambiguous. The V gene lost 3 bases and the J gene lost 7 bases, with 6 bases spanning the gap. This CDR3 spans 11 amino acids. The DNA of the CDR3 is TGTGCCAGCAGTTTGGTGGGTGAAGCTTTCTTT. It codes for CASSLVGEAFF.

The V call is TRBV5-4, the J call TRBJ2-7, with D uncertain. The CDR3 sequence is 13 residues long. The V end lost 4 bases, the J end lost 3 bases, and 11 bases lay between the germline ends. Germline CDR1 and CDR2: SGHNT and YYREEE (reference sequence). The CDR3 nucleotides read TGTGCCAGCAGCACGGAGATCGGCTACGAGCAGTACTTC. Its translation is CASSTEIGYEQYF. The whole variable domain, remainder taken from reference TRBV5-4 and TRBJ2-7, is ETGVTQSPTHLIKTRGQQVTLRCSSQSGHNTVSWYQQALGQGPQFIFQYYREEENGRGNFPPRFSGLQFPNYSSELNVNALELDDSALYLCASSTEIGYEQYFGPGTRLTVT.

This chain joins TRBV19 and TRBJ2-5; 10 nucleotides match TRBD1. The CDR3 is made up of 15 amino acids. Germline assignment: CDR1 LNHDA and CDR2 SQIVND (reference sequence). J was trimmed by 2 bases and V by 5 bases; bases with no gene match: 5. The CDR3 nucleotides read TGTGCCAGTAGTGCATGGACAGGGGGGCAAGAGACCCAGTACTTC. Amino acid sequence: CASSAWTGGQETQYF.

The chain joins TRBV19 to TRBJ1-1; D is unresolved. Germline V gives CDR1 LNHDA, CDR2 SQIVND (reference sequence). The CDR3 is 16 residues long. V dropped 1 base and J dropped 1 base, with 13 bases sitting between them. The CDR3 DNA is TGTGCCAGTAGTATAGGAGGCGGACGGAGGAACACTGAAGCTTTCTTT. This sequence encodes CASSIGGGRRNTEAFF.